The rows below give T cell receptor beta chains drawn from one sample of a study of blood T cell repertoires in COVID-19. Using immunoSEQ multiplex PCR, the repertoire was profiled, and TCRdb retains in-frame clones only, with some absent. The sample has over 60,000 clones; 89% are singletons. Sequencing was done on a sample of peripheral blood. The receptors shown here come from a man aged 80 or over with acute or convalescent COVID-19. CDR3s include the opening cysteine and the closing phenylalanine or tryptophan. A D gene is named only where the DNA matches it firmly. Some rows have no size entry. The others give once, few or many, or a class for an expanded clone.

TRBV19	NA	NA	TRBJ2-7	CASSIGQETYEQYF	TGTGCCAGTAGTATAGGACAGGAGACCTACGAGCAGTACTTC
TRBV30	NA	NA	TRBJ1-2	CACRPQGQIFYGYTF	TGTGCCTGCCGACCGCAGGGGCAGATATTCTATGGCTACACCTTC
TRBV25-1	NA	NA	TRBJ1-2	CASSRAGVGYTF	TGTGCCAGCAGTAGAGCAGGGGTCGGCTACACCTTC
TRBV30	NA	NA	TRBJ2-1	CAWAGTQLHNEQFF	TGTGCCTGGGCCGGGACTCAACTGCACAATGAGCAGTTCTTC
TRBV2	NA	NA	TRBJ1-4	CASSDWGDSEKLFF	TGTGCCAGCAGTGATTGGGGAGATAGTGAAAAACTGTTTTTT
TRBV19	NA	NA	TRBJ2-3	CASSMAAFSTDTQYF	TGTGCCAGTAGTATGGCAGCGTTTAGCACAGATACGCAGTATTTT
TRBV9	TRBD2	once	TRBJ2-1	CALARRREGPRWNEQFF	TGTGCCCTTGCCAGACGGCGGGAGGGCCCTAGGTGGAATGAGCAGTTCTTC
TRBV2	TRBD1	NA	TRBJ1-1	CASRSGGNTEAFF	TGTGCCAGCAGATCAGGGGGGAACACTGAAGCTTTCTTT
TRBV9	TRBD1	once	TRBJ2-1	CASSVGQGVAYNEQFF	TGTGCCAGCAGCGTAGGACAGGGGGTCGCCTACAATGAGCAGTTCTTC
TRBV24-1	TRBD2	NA	TRBJ2-3	CATSDLSGGGGDTQYF	TGTGCCACCAGTGATTTATCCGGGGGGGGTGGAGATACGCAGTATTTT
TRBV2	TRBD1	NA	TRBJ1-1	CASGKDRGGGTEAFF	TGTGCCAGCGGTAAGGACAGGGGAGGGGGCACTGAAGCTTTCTTT
TRBV6-5	TRBD1	once	TRBJ1-5	CASSYGQDYSNQPQHF	TGTGCCAGCAGTTACGGACAGGATTATAGCAATCAGCCCCAGCATTTT
TRBV3-1/TRBV3-2	NA	NA	TRBJ1-1	CASSWGHYREAFF	TGTGCCAGCAGCTGGGGACACTACCGTGAAGCTTTCTTT
TRBV30	NA	NA	TRBJ1-2	CAWSRRSSYGYTF	TGTGCCTGGAGTAGAAGGAGTTCCTATGGCTACACCTTC
TRBV6-6	NA	NA	TRBJ1-3	CASSYSRGNTIYF	TGTGCCAGCAGTTACTCGCGTGGAAACACCATATATTTT
TRBV7-2	NA	NA	TRBJ1-5	CASSSGRGGYQPQHF	TGTGCCAGCAGCTCCGGACGGGGGGGCTATCAGCCCCAGCATTTT
TRBV6-5	TRBD1	NA	TRBJ1-6	CASSPTGEIRSPLHF	TGTGCCAGCAGTCCTACAGGGGAAATACGTTCACCCCTCCACTTT
TRBV29-1	NA	NA	TRBJ2-1	CSVGRDSFYNEQFF	TGCAGCGTTGGAAGGGACTCTTTCTACAATGAGCAGTTCTTC
TRBV10-3	NA	NA	TRBJ1-5	CAISIYSNQPQHF	TGTGCCATCAGTATTTATAGCAATCAGCCCCAGCATTTT
TRBV30	NA	NA	TRBJ1-5	CAWSAPAGGRNQPQHF	TGTGCCTGGAGTGCGCCCGCCGGGGGGCGGAATCAGCCCCAGCATTTT
TRBV7-2	NA	NA	TRBJ2-1	CASSLPNGRQEQFF	TGTGCCAGCAGCTTACCGAATGGGCGTCAAGAGCAGTTCTTC
TRBV7-2	NA	NA	TRBJ1-2	CASSLPGGDYGYTF	TGTGCCAGCAGCTTGCCAGGAGGAGACTATGGCTACACCTTC
TRBV30	NA	NA	TRBJ1-5	CAWSIGRNQPQHF	TGTGCCTGGAGCATTGGGAGAAATCAGCCCCAGCATTTT
TRBV5-1	NA	NA	TRBJ1-4	CASSLDTGSEKLFF	TGCGCCAGCAGCTTGGACACAGGGAGCGAAAAACTGTTTTTT
TRBV5-1	NA	NA	TRBJ2-3	CASRETGGRTDTQYF	TGCGCCAGTAGGGAGACCGGGGGAAGGACAGATACGCAGTATTTT
TRBV10-1	TRBD1	NA	TRBJ1-2	CASSEAGGFGYTF	TGCGCCAGCAGTGAAGCAGGGGGTTTTGGCTACACCTTC
TRBV21-1	NA	NA	TRBJ2-7	CASSKSTRRDEQYF	TGTGCCAGCAGCAAAAGCACCCGCCGGGACGAGCAGTACTTC
TRBV30	TRBD1	NA	TRBJ1-1	CAWSVRVGGQDRVRAFF	TGTGCCTGGAGTGTACGAGTAGGGGGACAGGATAGGGTCCGCGCTTTCTTT
TRBV6-5	NA	NA	TRBJ1-1	CASRPGQVNTEAFF	TGTGCCAGCAGACCCGGACAAGTGAACACTGAAGCTTTCTTT
TRBV6-6	TRBD2	NA	TRBJ2-7	CASRPLGTGGREQYF	TGTGCCAGCAGGCCCCTGGGGACGGGAGGGAGGGAGCAGTACTTC
TRBV11-2	TRBD1	NA	TRBJ2-1	CASSYPGQGVSTSYNEQFF	TGTGCCAGCAGCTATCCGGGACAGGGGGTTTCTACCTCCTACAATGAGCAGTTCTTC
TRBV5-1	NA	NA	TRBJ1-1	CASSSSPNTEAFF	TGCGCCAGCAGCTCCAGTCCGAACACTGAAGCTTTCTTT
TRBV3-1/TRBV3-2	NA	NA	TRBJ1-6	CASSQGPDNSPLHF	TGTGCCAGCAGCCAAGGCCCAGATAATTCACCCCTCCACTTT
TRBV19	NA	few	TRBJ1-1	CASSVQDLDTEAFF	TGTGCCAGTAGTGTACAGGATTTGGACACTGAAGCTTTCTTT
TRBV21-1	NA	NA	TRBJ1-2	CASSKFCYGYTF	TGTGCCAGCAGCAAATTCTGCTATGGCTACACCTTC
TRBV7-8	NA	NA	TRBJ1-6	CASSLVGNKGISPLHF	TGTGCCAGCAGCTTAGTCGGGAACAAGGGCATTTCACCCCTCCACTTT
TRBV28	TRBD1	NA	TRBJ2-3	CASSTEGAPSDTQYF	TGTGCCAGCAGTACCGAGGGGGCGCCGAGCGATACGCAGTATTTT